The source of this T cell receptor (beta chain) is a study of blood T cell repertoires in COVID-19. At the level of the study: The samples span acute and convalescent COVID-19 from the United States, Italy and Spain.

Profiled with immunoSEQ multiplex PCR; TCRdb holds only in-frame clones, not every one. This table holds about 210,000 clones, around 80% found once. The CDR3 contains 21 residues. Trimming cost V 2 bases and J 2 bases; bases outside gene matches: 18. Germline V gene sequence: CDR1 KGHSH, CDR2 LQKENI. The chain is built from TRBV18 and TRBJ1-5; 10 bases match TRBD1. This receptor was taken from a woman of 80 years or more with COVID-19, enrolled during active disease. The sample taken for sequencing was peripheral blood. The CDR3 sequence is CASSPFNDRDRGLTGNQPQHF. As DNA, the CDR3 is TGTGCCAGCTCACCATTTAACGACCGGGACAGGGGACTCACGGGCAATCAGCCCCAGCATTTT.